This paragraph reports one T cell receptor (beta chain). What it binds is not known. Germline lookup yields CDR1 SGHNT and CDR2 YENEEA. The CDR3 is 13 amino acids. Trimming shortened V by 1 base and J by 4 bases, and 6 bases separated the two germline ends. This sample was included in a study of shared clonotypes between healthy human individuals. Study in general: Every donor yielded three CD4 naive, three CD4 memory, two CD8 naive and one CD8 memory plate. Findings and caveats of the study: Though the depth was large, rarefaction showed that sorted-subset sequencing was incomplete.

Each of the donors was a healthy adult who was HIV-negative and had not had a recent acute infection or vaccination. The material for each subset, its genomic DNA, was split evenly across several immunoSEQ plates. TCRdb's table, derived via immunoSEQ multiplex PCR, lists solely in-frame clones and lacks some. Counted here are around 2.5 million clones, roughly 93% occurring once; the ten biggest clones make up roughly 0.36%. This TCR was sampled from a young man in good health. Some clones in this sample may be carry-over from other donors' samples. The rearrangement uses TRBV11-3 and TRBJ2-3; D may be TRBD2 (5 bases). Sequencing was performed on naive CD4+ T cells from PBMCs. Subset given: CD45RA+ positively selected. The CDR3 sequence: CASSLAGSDTQYF. The CDR3 DNA reads TGTGCCAGCAGCTTAGCGGGGTCAGATACGCAGTATTTT.